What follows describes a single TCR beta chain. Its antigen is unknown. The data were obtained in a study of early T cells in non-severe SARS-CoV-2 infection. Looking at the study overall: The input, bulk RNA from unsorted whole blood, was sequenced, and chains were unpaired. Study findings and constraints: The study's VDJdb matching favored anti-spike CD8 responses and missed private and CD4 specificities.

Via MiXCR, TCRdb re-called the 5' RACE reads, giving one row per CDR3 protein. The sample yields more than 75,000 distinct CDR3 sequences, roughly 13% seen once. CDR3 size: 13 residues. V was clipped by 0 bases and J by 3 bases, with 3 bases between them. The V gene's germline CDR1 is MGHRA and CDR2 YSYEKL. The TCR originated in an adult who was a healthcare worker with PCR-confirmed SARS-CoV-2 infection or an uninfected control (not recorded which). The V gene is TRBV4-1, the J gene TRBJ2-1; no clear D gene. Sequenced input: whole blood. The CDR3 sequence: CASSQEDYNEQFF. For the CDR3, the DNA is TGCGCCAGCAGCCAAGAGGACTACAATGAGCAGTTCTTC.